The clone carrying this T cell receptor (beta chain) was counted between two and nine times. The antigen remains undetermined. TCR alpha and TCR beta cDNA libraries with sample barcodes and UMIs came from 5'RACE using constant-segment primers. TCRdb processed the 5' RACE reads anew with MiXCR; each CDR3 protein has one entry. Of hundreds of thousands of distinct CDR3 sequences listed, roughly 14% are singletons. The entry originates in a study of T-cell memory formation after mild COVID-19. Whole-study results and caveats: The pre-infection memory compartment contained some responding clones, suggesting cross-reactive memory joined.

This CDR3 comprises 14 residues. The germline V gene has CDR1 SGDLS and CDR2 YYNGEE. V dropped 0 bases and J dropped 4 bases, with 8 bases sitting between them. This TCR derives from an adult woman who had mild COVID-19 (a few samples of this study predate the infection). Cell type and time point are not known. The chain carries TRBV9 and TRBJ1-3; possible D gene TRBD1, 6 bases. The sample taken for sequencing was PBMCs or a T cell subset sorted from them (not recorded which). The CDR3 bases are TGTGCCAGCAGCGTAGCTACAGGGGGAAACACCATATATTTT. This translates into CASSVATGGNTIYF.